A selection of T cell receptor beta chains follows, all from one sample in a study of blood T cell repertoires in COVID-19. Measured with immunoSEQ multiplex PCR; TCRdb has only the in-frame clones, and not every one. The sample contains around 450,000 clones, roughly 87% of which appear only once. Input material: PBMCs or T cells enriched from blood (not recorded which). The receptors were sampled from a woman under 30 with acute COVID-19. Each CDR3 is given with its conserved first and last residue. Fields, in order: D gene, clone size, V gene, J gene, CDR3 protein, CDR3 DNA. D genes are given only for firm matches. Clone size is not always given. Where it is, it says once, few, many or a class for expanded clones.

>NA|NA|TRBV2|TRBJ2-5
CASSVGRDLWGGTQYF
TGTGCCAGCAGTGTCGGCCGGGACTTGTGGGGAGGGACCCAGTACTTC
>TRBD1|NA|TRBV5-4|TRBJ1-6
CASSLGDRGRSPLHF
TGTGCCAGCAGCTTGGGGGACAGAGGACGGTCACCCCTCCACTTT
>NA|NA|TRBV7-8|TRBJ2-7
CASSPGQEAYEQYF
TGTGCCAGCAGCCCGGGACAAGAAGCCTACGAGCAGTACTTC
>TRBD2|NA|TRBV19|TRBJ2-1
CASSPGLAGTGNEQFF
TGTGCCAGTAGTCCGGGACTAGCGGGGACAGGGAATGAGCAGTTCTTC
>TRBD2|NA|TRBV11-2|TRBJ2-3
CASSLDGGGRTDTQYF
TGTGCCAGCAGCTTAGACGGGGGGGGCAGGACAGATACGCAGTATTTT
>NA|NA|TRBV5-1|TRBJ1-2
CASSLGQMGASTGYTF
TGCGCCAGCAGCTTGGGCCAGATGGGCGCCTCTACCGGCTACACCTTC
>NA|once|TRBV28|TRBJ2-3
CASSLPGARRDTQYF
TGTGCCAGCAGTTTACCGGGAGCCAGACGAGATACGCAGTATTTT
>TRBD2|NA|TRBV5-4|TRBJ2-1
CASSAGLAEPYNEQFF
TGTGCCAGCAGCGCCGGACTAGCGGAACCCTACAATGAGCAGTTCTTC
>TRBD1|once|TRBV5-6|TRBJ1-1
CASSYGQGSAFF
TGTGCCAGCAGCTACGGACAGGGATCAGCTTTCTTT
>TRBD1|NA|TRBV18|TRBJ1-3
CASSPRQGSSGNTIYF
TGTGCCAGCTCACCTAGACAGGGAAGCTCTGGAAACACCATATATTTT
>NA|NA|TRBV18|TRBJ2-5
CASSRAQETQYF
TGTGCCAGCTCACGCGCACAAGAGACCCAGTACTTC
>NA|NA|TRBV7-9|TRBJ1-4
CASSFNRDVEKLFF
TGTGCCAGCAGCTTCAACAGGGACGTAGAAAAACTGTTTTTT
>NA|NA|TRBV28|TRBJ2-5
CASSPSGQPAQYF
TGTGCCAGCAGCCCATCCGGACAGCCAGCCCAGTACTTC
>TRBD1|NA|TRBV7-6|TRBJ1-4
CASSLGTGSGNEKLFF
TGTGCCAGCAGCTTAGGGACAGGGTCCGGTAATGAAAAACTGTTTTTT
>TRBD1|NA|TRBV14|TRBJ2-2
CASSQLGQGLNTGELFF
TGTGCCAGCAGCCAACTGGGACAGGGATTAAACACCGGGGAGCTGTTTTTT
>NA|NA|TRBV5-5|TRBJ1-3
CASSDSKAGNTIYF
TGTGCCAGCAGTGACTCAAAGGCTGGAAACACCATATATTTT
>TRBD1|NA|TRBV10-3|TRBJ2-5
CAISKGAGQGKETQYF
TGTGCCATCAGTAAGGGGGCGGGACAGGGGAAAGAGACCCAGTACTTC
>TRBD2|NA|TRBV9|TRBJ2-3
CASSVVASGFTDTQYF
TGTGCCAGCAGCGTAGTTGCTAGCGGGTTCACAGATACGCAGTATTTT
>NA|NA|TRBV18|TRBJ1-3
CASSPQLQVSGNTIYF
TGTGCCAGCTCACCCCAATTACAGGTCTCTGGAAACACCATATATTTT
>NA|NA|TRBV24-1|TRBJ2-3
CATQGTDFTDTQYF
TGTGCCACCCAGGGGACCGATTTCACAGATACGCAGTATTTT
>NA|once|TRBV5-1|TRBJ1-2
CASSTLGPERGYTF
TGCGCCAGCAGCACTTTGGGGCCAGAGAGGGGCTACACCTTC
>NA|NA|TRBV6-5|TRBJ1-1
CASTAGTEAFF
TGTGCCAGCACCGCGGGCACTGAAGCTTTCTTT
>TRBD2|NA|TRBV3-1/TRBV3-2|TRBJ2-5
CASSRAGEETQYF
TGTGCCAGCAGCCGAGCGGGGGAAGAGACCCAGTACTTC
>TRBD2|NA|TRBV11-2|TRBJ2-7
CASSPGTISYEQYF
TGTGCCAGCAGCCCCGGGACTATCTCCTACGAGCAGTACTTC
>TRBD1|NA|TRBV9|TRBJ2-1
CASSERTGKVYNEQFF
TGTGCCAGCAGCGAGAGGACAGGGAAAGTCTACAATGAGCAGTTCTTC
>NA|NA|TRBV5-1|TRBJ1-2
CASSRDGGDFGGYTF
TGCGCCAGCAGCCGTGATGGGGGGGATTTTGGTGGCTACACCTTC
>TRBD1|NA|TRBV28|TRBJ1-5
CASSPRDSKQPQHF
TGTGCCAGCAGTCCCCGGGACAGCAAACAGCCCCAGCATTTT
>NA|NA|TRBV5-5|TRBJ2-3
CASAGWGTDTQYF
TGTGCCAGTGCGGGGTGGGGCACAGATACGCAGTATTTT
>TRBD1|NA|TRBV10-3|TRBJ1-2
CAISGGETGDYGYTF
TGTGCCATCAGTGGCGGTGAGACAGGGGACTATGGCTACACCTTC
>TRBD2|NA|TRBV3-1/TRBV3-2|TRBJ2-5
CASTPGLAGQETQYF
TGTGCCAGCACCCCGGGACTAGCGGGACAAGAGACCCAGTACTTC
>NA|NA|TRBV5-1|TRBJ2-5
CASSLGGSYQETQYF
TGCGCCAGCAGCTTGGGCGGGTCGTACCAAGAGACCCAGTACTTC
>NA|NA|TRBV27|TRBJ2-1
CASSLPGVNEQFF
TGTGCCAGCAGTTTACCGGGGGTCAATGAGCAGTTCTTC
>TRBD1|NA|TRBV7-9|TRBJ1-3
CASSPQGVAGNTIYF
TGTGCCAGCAGCCCACAGGGGGTAGCTGGAAACACCATATATTTT